This T cell receptor (beta chain) stems from a study of blood T cells in healthy people across ages. Whole-study results and caveats: More naive CD4+ cells and higher diversity marked long-lived donors relative to aged donors.

The CDR3 is 17 residues long. V shed 0 bases and J 8 bases; nucleotides not matched to a gene: 10. Germline V lookup: CDR1 MNHNS, CDR2 SASEGT. A second PCR, run for about 6 to 11 cycles, used a sample-barcoded 5' primer plus a J-beta primer mix. Template switching added a 12-random-nucleotide identifier to every cDNA molecule. TCRdb re-called the 5' RACE reads with MiXCR, one entry per CDR3 protein. This table has 920,000 or so distinct CDR3 sequences, 40% to 45% appearing once. The authors drew about 10 milliliters of peripheral blood from each donor. Turning to this clonotype: Its antigen is still unknown.

The receptor's source is a woman in her sixties in good health. The V call is TRBV6-1, the J call TRBJ2-1, with 10 bases aligning to TRBD2. The sequenced material came from blood. The DNA for the CDR3 is TGTGCCAGCAGTGAAGCTCCGAAGCGGGAGGGCCACGATGAGCAGTTCTTC. Its protein is CASSEAPKREGHDEQFF.